The rows below give T cell receptor beta chains drawn from one sample of a study of shared clonotypes between healthy human individuals. Sequencing was performed with immunoSEQ multiplex PCR; in TCRdb, only in-frame clones are kept and a portion is missing. The sample yields about 2.1 million clones, around 95% seen once. The sample consisted of naive CD8+ T cells from PBMCs. The receptors originated from a man in his late teens or twenties in good health. Some clones in this sample may be carry-over from other donors' samples. The CDR3 runs from the conserved cysteine through the conserved F or W. D genes are given only for firm matches. Size values are once, few and many counts, or a class for expanded clones, and some rows have none.

cdr3_aa: CASSLSGQGREAEAFF
cdr3_nt: TGTGCCAGCAGCTTAAGCGGACAGGGGCGGGAAGCTGAAGCTTTCTTT
j_call: TRBJ1-1
clone_size: .
v_call: TRBV7-9
d_call: TRBD1

cdr3_aa: CASSQEPGLAGVGPGQETQYF
cdr3_nt: TGCGCCAGCAGCCAAGAACCCGGACTAGCGGGCGTGGGGCCGGGTCAAGAGACCCAGTACTTC
j_call: TRBJ2-5
clone_size: .
v_call: TRBV4-1
d_call: TRBD2

cdr3_aa: CASRIGTSMDTQYF
cdr3_nt: TGTGCCAGCCGAATCGGGACTAGTATGGATACGCAGTATTTT
j_call: TRBJ2-3
clone_size: .
v_call: TRBV28
d_call: TRBD2

cdr3_aa: CASSPGENQETQYF
cdr3_nt: TGTGCCAGCAGTCCGGGGGAAAACCAAGAGACCCAGTACTTC
j_call: TRBJ2-5
clone_size: .
v_call: TRBV28
d_call: .

cdr3_aa: CASSQALGLREKLFF
cdr3_nt: TGTGCCAGCAGCCAAGCTCTGGGGCTCCGTGAAAAACTGTTTTTT
j_call: TRBJ1-4
clone_size: .
v_call: TRBV14
d_call: .

cdr3_aa: CASSPRAGPGGNEQFF
cdr3_nt: TGTGCCAGCAGCCCCAGGGCAGGCCCGGGGGGCAATGAGCAGTTCTTC
j_call: TRBJ2-1
clone_size: .
v_call: TRBV7-9
d_call: TRBD2

cdr3_aa: CAWSYLGNEQFF
cdr3_nt: TGTGCCTGGAGCTATCTGGGTAATGAGCAGTTCTTC
j_call: TRBJ2-1
clone_size: .
v_call: TRBV30
d_call: .

cdr3_aa: CSVLRTEAYEQYF
cdr3_nt: TGCAGCGTACTCCGGACCGAAGCCTACGAGCAGTACTTC
j_call: TRBJ2-7
clone_size: .
v_call: TRBV29-1
d_call: .

cdr3_aa: CASSLDLQGESYEQYF
cdr3_nt: TGTGCCAGCAGCTTGGATCTACAGGGGGAAAGTTACGAGCAGTACTTC
j_call: TRBJ2-7
clone_size: .
v_call: TRBV5-6
d_call: TRBD1

cdr3_aa: CASSSLGTTRRSGANVLTF
cdr3_nt: TGTGCCAGCAGCTCACTCGGGACAACTCGACGCTCTGGGGCCAACGTCCTGACTTTC
j_call: TRBJ2-6
clone_size: .
v_call: TRBV2
d_call: .

cdr3_aa: CASSLEGRLFF
cdr3_nt: TGCGCCAGCAGCTTGGAGGGCCGGCTGTTTTTT
j_call: TRBJ1-4
clone_size: few
v_call: TRBV5-1
d_call: .

cdr3_aa: CASSGGSSPLHF
cdr3_nt: TGCGCCAGCAGCGGAGGTAGTTCACCCCTCCACTTT
j_call: TRBJ1-6
clone_size: once
v_call: TRBV4-1
d_call: .

cdr3_aa: CASSLGSPSGNTEAFF
cdr3_nt: TGTGCCAGCAGCTTAGGCTCCCCCTCCGGAAACACTGAAGCTTTCTTT
j_call: TRBJ1-1
clone_size: .
v_call: TRBV13
d_call: .

cdr3_aa: CASSLLSLGYNEQFF
cdr3_nt: TGTGCCAGCAGCTTGTTGAGTTTAGGGTACAATGAGCAGTTCTTC
j_call: TRBJ2-1
clone_size: .
v_call: TRBV5-5
d_call: .

cdr3_aa: CATALGRSNQPQHF
cdr3_nt: TGTGCCACCGCCCTTGGGAGGAGCAATCAGCCCCAGCATTTT
j_call: TRBJ1-5
clone_size: .
v_call: TRBV15
d_call: .

cdr3_aa: CASSYSGTGGEQYF
cdr3_nt: TGTGCCAGCAGTTACTCTGGAACGGGAGGCGAGCAGTACTTC
j_call: TRBJ2-7
clone_size: .
v_call: TRBV6-5
d_call: TRBD2

cdr3_aa: CASSLPLGFGVEQYF
cdr3_nt: TGTGCCAGCAGCTTACCCCTGGGGTTCGGCGTCGAGCAGTACTTC
j_call: TRBJ2-7
clone_size: .
v_call: TRBV7-9
d_call: .

cdr3_aa: CAISPAGTGQNTEAFF
cdr3_nt: TGTGCCATCAGTCCGGCCGGAACAGGGCAAAACACTGAAGCTTTCTTT
j_call: TRBJ1-1
clone_size: once
v_call: TRBV10-3
d_call: .

cdr3_aa: CASSKGSSNNEQFF
cdr3_nt: TGCGCCAGCAGCAAAGGAAGTAGTAACAATGAGCAGTTCTTC
j_call: TRBJ2-1
clone_size: .
v_call: TRBV5-1
d_call: .

cdr3_aa: CASSEYRWGREGTEAFF
cdr3_nt: TGTGCCAGCAGTGAATATCGTTGGGGGAGGGAAGGAACTGAAGCTTTCTTT
j_call: TRBJ1-1
clone_size: .
v_call: TRBV25-1
d_call: .

cdr3_aa: CASSPTSYNEQFF
cdr3_nt: TGTGCCAGTAGCCCGACTAGTTACAATGAGCAGTTCTTC
j_call: TRBJ2-1
clone_size: .
v_call: TRBV19
d_call: .

cdr3_aa: CASSPLGGQGGEQFF
cdr3_nt: TGTGCCAGCAGCCCCCTAGGGGGACAGGGAGGGGAGCAGTTCTTC
j_call: TRBJ2-1
clone_size: .
v_call: TRBV7-9
d_call: TRBD1

cdr3_aa: CASGLHRDRGTDTQYF
cdr3_nt: TGTGCTAGTGGTTTACACCGGGACAGGGGCACAGATACGCAGTATTTT
j_call: TRBJ2-3
clone_size: .
v_call: TRBV12-5
d_call: TRBD1

cdr3_aa: CASSPQQLVNTGELFF
cdr3_nt: TGCGCCAGCAGCCCCCAGCAGCTGGTGAACACCGGGGAGCTGTTTTTT
j_call: TRBJ2-2
clone_size: .
v_call: TRBV4-3
d_call: .

cdr3_aa: CASGHLSRRGQETQYF
cdr3_nt: TGTGCTAGTGGCCACCTCTCGCGGAGGGGGCAAGAGACCCAGTACTTC
j_call: TRBJ2-5
clone_size: .
v_call: TRBV12-5
d_call: .

cdr3_aa: CASSVGGQGGYEQYF
cdr3_nt: TGTGCCAGCAGCGTAGGGGGACAGGGAGGCTACGAGCAGTACTTC
j_call: TRBJ2-7
clone_size: .
v_call: TRBV9
d_call: TRBD1

cdr3_aa: CASSTPTGTLSNQPQHF
cdr3_nt: TGTGCCAGTAGTACCCCGACCGGGACCCTTAGCAATCAGCCCCAGCATTTT
j_call: TRBJ1-5
clone_size: .
v_call: TRBV19
d_call: .

cdr3_aa: CASSGGGLQETQYF
cdr3_nt: TGTGCCAGCAGCGGCGGAGGACTCCAAGAGACCCAGTACTTC
j_call: TRBJ2-5
clone_size: .
v_call: TRBV9
d_call: .

cdr3_aa: CASSLTGSSYNEQFF
cdr3_nt: TGTGCCAGCAGCTTAACGGGGAGCTCCTACAATGAGCAGTTCTTC
j_call: TRBJ2-1
clone_size: once
v_call: TRBV7-3
d_call: .